The rows below give T cell receptor beta chains drawn from one sample of a study of identical twins. TCRdb reprocessed the 5' RACE reads with MiXCR, giving one entry per CDR3 protein. The repertoire includes around 690,000 distinct CDR3 sequences, 21% of them detected once, and 4% to 4.5% sits in the top ten. The same specimen was also included in a second study, on T cells expressing NK-cell markers.

Sequences were obtained from PBMCs. All receptors come from a woman younger than 30 in good health. Both conserved end residues are part of each CDR3. Fields, in order: V gene, clone size, J gene, D gene, CDR3 protein, CDR3 DNA. The D gene is left open where the match is weak. Size values are once, few and many counts, or a class for expanded clones, and some rows have none.

v_call: TRBV29-1
clone_size: few
j_call: TRBJ2-7
d_call: .
cdr3_aa: CSVLVGRGDEQYF
cdr3_nt: TGCAGCGTCCTGGTAGGGCGGGGTGACGAGCAGTACTTC

v_call: TRBV3-1
clone_size: few
j_call: TRBJ2-1
d_call: TRBD2
cdr3_aa: CASSRGGLRYNEQFF
cdr3_nt: TGTGCCAGCAGCCGGGGGGGTCTCCGTTACAATGAGCAGTTCTTC

v_call: TRBV5-1
clone_size: few
j_call: TRBJ2-1
d_call: .
cdr3_aa: CASRWGREQFF
cdr3_nt: TGCGCCAGCAGATGGGGGCGAGAGCAGTTCTTC

v_call: TRBV6-1
clone_size: few
j_call: TRBJ2-1
d_call: .
cdr3_aa: CASSEILVREQFF
cdr3_nt: TGTGCCAGCAGTGAAATTCTAGTAAGGGAGCAGTTCTTC

v_call: TRBV10-2
clone_size: .
j_call: TRBJ2-3
d_call: TRBD2
cdr3_aa: CASSPPGTSPPDTQYF
cdr3_nt: TGCGCCAGCAGTCCCCCCGGGACTAGTCCTCCAGATACGCAGTATTTT

v_call: TRBV27
clone_size: .
j_call: TRBJ1-4
d_call: TRBD1
cdr3_aa: CASSSIGQGDEKLFF
cdr3_nt: TGTGCCAGCAGTTCCATCGGACAGGGGGACGAAAAACTGTTTTTT

v_call: TRBV20-1
clone_size: .
j_call: TRBJ1-1
d_call: .
cdr3_aa: CSAPRGPRAEAFF
cdr3_nt: TGCAGTGCACCGCGGGGGCCTAGGGCTGAAGCTTTCTTT

v_call: TRBV6-2/TRBV6-3
clone_size: .
j_call: TRBJ2-7
d_call: .
cdr3_aa: CASSPRERDTSYEQYF
cdr3_nt: TGTGCCAGCAGTCCTAGAGAGCGGGACACATCCTACGAGCAGTACTTC

v_call: TRBV5-5
clone_size: .
j_call: TRBJ2-3
d_call: .
cdr3_aa: CASSPHLGGDVDTQYF
cdr3_nt: TGTGCCAGCAGCCCCCACTTGGGGGGAGATGTGGATACGCAGTATTTT

v_call: TRBV12-3/TRBV12-4
clone_size: .
j_call: TRBJ1-2
d_call: .
cdr3_aa: CASSLALRVGYTF
cdr3_nt: TGTGCCAGCAGTTTAGCGCTGAGGGTGGGCTACACCTTC

v_call: TRBV20-1
clone_size: .
j_call: TRBJ2-1
d_call: TRBD1
cdr3_aa: CSGDDDRDYNEQFF
cdr3_nt: TGCAGTGGAGATGATGACAGGGACTACAATGAGCAGTTCTTC

v_call: TRBV12-3/TRBV12-4
clone_size: .
j_call: TRBJ1-2
d_call: .
cdr3_aa: CASSIIYGYTF
cdr3_nt: TGTGCCAGCTCAATCATCTATGGCTACACCTTC

v_call: TRBV20-1
clone_size: few
j_call: TRBJ1-5
d_call: .
cdr3_aa: CSARTGAEPQHF
cdr3_nt: TGCAGTGCTAGAACGGGGGCTGAGCCCCAGCATTTT

v_call: TRBV27
clone_size: .
j_call: TRBJ2-1
d_call: .
cdr3_aa: CASSFRVAAGGGNEQFF
cdr3_nt: TGTGCCAGCAGTTTTCGAGTTGCGGCAGGTGGCGGCAATGAGCAGTTCTTC

v_call: TRBV5-1
clone_size: many
j_call: TRBJ2-4
d_call: TRBD1
cdr3_aa: CASSLVGTGDIQYF
cdr3_nt: TGCGCCAGCAGCTTGGTAGGGACAGGGGACATTCAGTACTTC

v_call: TRBV3-1
clone_size: .
j_call: TRBJ2-1
d_call: .
cdr3_aa: CASSQVWAEQFF
cdr3_nt: TGTGCCAGCAGCCAAGTTTGGGCAGAGCAGTTCTTC

v_call: TRBV5-1
clone_size: many
j_call: TRBJ2-3
d_call: .
cdr3_aa: CASRDLEGTDTQYF
cdr3_nt: TGCGCCAGCAGGGACTTAGAAGGCACAGATACGCAGTATTTT

v_call: TRBV7-9
clone_size: .
j_call: TRBJ2-6
d_call: TRBD2
cdr3_aa: CPSSYQGLAAGANVLTF
cdr3_nt: TGTCCCAGCAGCTACCAAGGACTAGCGGCTGGGGCCAACGTCCTGACTTTC

v_call: TRBV7-6
clone_size: .
j_call: TRBJ2-1
d_call: .
cdr3_aa: CASSSGRVSSYNEQFF
cdr3_nt: TGTGCCAGCAGCTCCGGGCGTGTAAGCTCCTACAATGAGCAGTTCTTC

v_call: TRBV29-1
clone_size: .
j_call: TRBJ2-1
d_call: TRBD2
cdr3_aa: CSVDMGGRDYEQFF
cdr3_nt: TGCAGCGTTGACATGGGCGGGAGGGACTATGAGCAGTTCTTC

v_call: TRBV5-1
clone_size: .
j_call: TRBJ2-3
d_call: TRBD2
cdr3_aa: CASSSLSGGGKVDTQYF
cdr3_nt: TGCGCCAGCAGCTCCCTTAGCGGGGGGGGCAAGGTGGATACGCAGTATTTT

v_call: TRBV20-1
clone_size: .
j_call: TRBJ2-3
d_call: .
cdr3_aa: CSARGTGLKGADTQYF
cdr3_nt: TGCAGTGCTAGAGGAACAGGACTCAAGGGCGCAGATACGCAGTATTTT

v_call: TRBV12-3/TRBV12-4
clone_size: few
j_call: TRBJ1-5
d_call: TRBD1
cdr3_aa: CASQGDPYNQPQHF
cdr3_nt: TGTGCCAGCCAGGGGGACCCATACAATCAGCCCCAGCATTTT

v_call: TRBV3-1
clone_size: .
j_call: TRBJ2-5
d_call: .
cdr3_aa: CASSEAAETQYF
cdr3_nt: TGTGCCAGCAGCGAAGCCGCCGAGACCCAGTACTTC

v_call: TRBV11-2
clone_size: .
j_call: TRBJ2-1
d_call: .
cdr3_aa: CASSLGIRDPEQFF
cdr3_nt: TGTGCCAGCAGCTTAGGGATTAGGGATCCTGAGCAGTTCTTC

v_call: TRBV7-3
clone_size: few
j_call: TRBJ2-3
d_call: TRBD2
cdr3_aa: CASSLGTSGRSDTQYF
cdr3_nt: TGTGCCAGCAGCTTAGGGACTAGCGGGCGCTCAGATACGCAGTATTTT